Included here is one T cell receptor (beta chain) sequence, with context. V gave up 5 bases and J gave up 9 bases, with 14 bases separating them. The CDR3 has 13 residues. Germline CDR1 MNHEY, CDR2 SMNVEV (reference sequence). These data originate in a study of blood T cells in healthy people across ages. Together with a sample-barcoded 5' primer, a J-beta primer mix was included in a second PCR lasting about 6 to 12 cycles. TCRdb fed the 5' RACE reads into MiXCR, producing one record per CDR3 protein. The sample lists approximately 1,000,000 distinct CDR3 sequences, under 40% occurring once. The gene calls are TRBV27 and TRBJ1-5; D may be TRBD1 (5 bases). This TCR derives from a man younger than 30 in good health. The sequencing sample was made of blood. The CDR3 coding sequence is TGTGCCAGCAGTACGGGGACGGGGCGGCCCCAGCATTTT. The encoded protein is CASSTGTGRPQHF.